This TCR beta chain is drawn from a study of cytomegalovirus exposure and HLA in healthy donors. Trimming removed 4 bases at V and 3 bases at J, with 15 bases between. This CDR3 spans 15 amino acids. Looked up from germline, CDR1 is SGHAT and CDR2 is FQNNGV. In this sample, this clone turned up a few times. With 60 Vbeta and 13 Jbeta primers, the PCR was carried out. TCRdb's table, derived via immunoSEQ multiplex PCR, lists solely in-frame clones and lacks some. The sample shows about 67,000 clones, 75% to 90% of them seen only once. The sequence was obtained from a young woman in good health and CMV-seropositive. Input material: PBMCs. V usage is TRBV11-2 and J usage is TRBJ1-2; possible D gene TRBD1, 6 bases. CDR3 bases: TGTGCCAGCAGCTCCGGACAGCGACACCACTATGGCTACACCTTC. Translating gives CASSSGQRHHYGYTF.